This passage covers 20 T cell receptor beta chains from one sample sequenced in a study of early T cells in non-severe SARS-CoV-2 infection. TCRdb recomputed calls from the 5' RACE reads with MiXCR, one row per CDR3 protein. Of tens of thousands of distinct CDR3 sequences listed, 9.5% to 13% were seen once; the top ten hold 6.5% to 8.5%. The sample in question was whole blood, obtained at baseline. These receptors were taken from an adult who was a healthcare worker with PCR-confirmed SARS-CoV-2 infection or an uninfected control (not recorded which).

The chain couples TRBV29-1 to TRBJ1-1, with 7 bases that match TRBD1. V lost 6 bases and J lost 2; bases outside the gene matches: 3. Germline values: CDR1 SQVTM, CDR2 ANQGSEA. The CDR3 has 12 amino acids. The CDR3 region is CSVHRGNTEAFF. DNA for the CDR3: TGCAGCGTACACAGGGGAAACACTGAAGCTTTCTTT.

This clonotype was recorded a few times. The chain links TRBV9 to TRBJ1-4; 11 bases line up with TRBD1. In germline, CDR1 is SGDLS, CDR2 YYNGEE. Unmatched junction bases numbered 2, after V lost 3 bases and J lost 4 bases. This CDR3 spans 15 amino acids. CDR3 in DNA: TGTGCCAGCAGCGGGGGACAGGGGGATAATGAAAAACTGTTTTTT. The encoded protein is CASSGGQGDNEKLFF.

This clonotype has at least ten counts. The rearrangement uses TRBV6-2 or TRBV6-3 and TRBJ1-2; D remains unclear. V was cut by 6 bases and J by 4 bases, with 9 bases left in between. Germline V gene sequence: CDR1 MNHEY, CDR2 SVGEGT. The CDR3 contains 12 residues. CDR3 protein: CASRAGSYGYTF. DNA for the CDR3: TGTGCCAGCAGGGCGGGGTCCTATGGCTACACCTTC.

This clonotype was detected only a few times. V usage is TRBV11-2 and J usage is TRBJ2-3; 7 bases fit TRBD2. The CDR3 spans 14 residues. Germline CDR1 is SGHAT and CDR2 is FQNNGV. V shed 5 bases and J 4 bases; nucleotides not matched to a gene: 6. CDR3 amino acids: CASSLAGVADTQYF. In DNA, the CDR3 is TGTGCCAGCAGCCTCGCGGGGGTTGCAGATACGCAGTATTTT.

This clonotype was seen a few times. V is TRBV12-3 or TRBV12-4 and J is TRBJ2-7; TRBD1 agrees at 7 bases. The CDR3 runs 15 residues. The trim removed 3 bases at V and 1 base at J, leaving 6 bases unmatched. CDR3 sequence: CASSFLDRLSYEQYF. In DNA form, the CDR3 reads TGTGCCAGCAGTTTTTTGGACAGGTTGTCCTACGAGCAGTACTTC.

The V call is TRBV11-3, the J call TRBJ1-1; D uncertain. This CDR3 has 14 residues. The germline CDR1 and CDR2 sequences are SGHNT and YENEEA. V was cut by 0 bases and J by 0 bases, with 5 bases left in between. CDR3 amino acids: CASSLEIMNTEAFF. The CDR3 region has the DNA TGTGCCAGCAGCTTAGAAATCATGAACACTGAAGCTTTCTTT.

V is TRBV5-4 and J is TRBJ2-7; D is uncertain. This CDR3 contains 15 residues. Trimming stripped 2 bases from V and 3 bases from J, with 15 bases between. The V gene's germline CDR1 is SGHNT and CDR2 YYREEE (reference sequence). The CDR3 here is CASSLSLDPIYEQYF. CDR3 sequence (DNA): TGTGCCAGCAGCTTAAGTTTGGACCCCATCTACGAGCAGTACTTC.

CDR3 in amino acids: CASSSMTVSSYEQYF. The CDR3 coding sequence is TGTGCCAGCAGCTCCATGACGGTCAGCTCCTACGAGCAGTACTTC. The rearrangement links TRBV11-2 to TRBJ2-7, with no clear D. This CDR3 has 15 residues. The germline CDR1 and CDR2 sequences are SGHAT and FQNNGV. Trimming took 4 bases from V and 0 from J, leaving 13 bases between them.

V gene TRBV18 combines with J gene TRBJ2-3, with unresolved D. This CDR3 region has 14 residues. The germline V and J ends were trimmed by 2 bases and 0 bases, with 6 bases remaining between them. The germline gives CDR1 KGHSH, CDR2 LQKENI. DNA of the CDR3: TGTGCCAGCTCACCAGTAACTAGCACAGATACGCAGTATTTT. This codes for CASSPVTSTDTQYF.

This clonotype was observed a few times. The rearrangement links TRBV20-1 to TRBJ2-1, with no clear D. Germline V gives CDR1 DFQATT, CDR2 SNEGSKA (reference sequence). The CDR3 is 14 amino acids. Deletions cut 1 base from V and 2 bases from J, with 9 bases between. CDR3 sequence (DNA): TGCAGTGCTAGAGCTTCAAGCCCCTACAATGAGCAGTTCTTC. Protein sequence: CSARASSPYNEQFF.

J is TRBJ2-4 and V is TRBV6-5; D tentatively fits TRBD1 or TRBD2 (7 bases each). V lost 4 bases to trimming and J lost 0 bases, with 25 bases between them. This CDR3 contains 20 residues. Germline values: CDR1 MNHEY, CDR2 SVGAGI. The CDR3 coding sequence is TGTGCCAGCAGTTCCTTCGTACCAAGCGGGACAGTCCGAGCCAAAAACATTCAGTACTTC. Translation: CASSSFVPSGTVRAKNIQYF.

V and J are TRBV5-1 and TRBJ2-7; the D gene is possibly TRBD2 (6 bases). Trimming stripped 0 bases from V and 6 bases from J, with 22 bases between. This CDR3 region has 17 residues. CDR1 SGHRS and CDR2 YFSETQ come from the germline V gene. Here the CDR3 reads CASSLDPRGSRVLEQYF. In DNA, the CDR3 is TGCGCCAGCAGCTTGGACCCTCGGGGGTCTAGGGTGCTCGAGCAGTACTTC.

Many counts were recorded for this clonotype. The gene calls are TRBV4-3 and TRBJ1-1; 8 bases are a match to TRBD1. The CDR3 runs to 17 residues. The germline V gene encodes CDR1 LGHNA and CDR2 YSLEER. The V segment lost 4 bases and the J segment 0 bases; nucleotides outside the gene matches: 10. CDR3 sequence reads: CASSPHWTGLMNTEAFF. The CDR3 bases are TGCGCCAGCAGCCCTCACTGGACAGGGCTTATGAACACTGAAGCTTTCTTT.

This chain connects TRBV7-9 to TRBJ1-5; unclear D gene. CDR1 and CDR2 (germline): SEHNR, FQNEAQ (reference sequence). The V gene lost 5 bases and the J gene lost 4 bases, with 15 bases spanning the gap. This CDR3 has 15 amino acids. The CDR3 spells CASSQAGGENQPQHF. DNA for the CDR3: TGTGCCAGCAGCCAGGCGGGCGGCGAAAATCAGCCCCAGCATTTT.

This clonotype was found a few times. The J gene is TRBJ2-7, the V gene TRBV2, with 10 bases identical to TRBD2. The germline gives CDR1 SNHLY, CDR2 FYNNEI. V shed 4 bases, J shed 6 bases, and the junction held 6 bases outside the gene matches. This CDR3 contains 14 residues. The CDR3 is CASSASGGAGEQYF. CDR3 nucleotide sequence: TGTGCCAGCAGTGCGAGCGGGGGGGCCGGCGAGCAGTACTTC.

The rearrangement joins TRBV12-3 or TRBV12-4 to TRBJ2-7, with no clear D. The CDR3 loop spans 14 amino acids. The germline V and J ends were trimmed by 6 bases and 3 bases, with 15 bases remaining between them. This chain's CDR3 is CASSPGWLIYEQYF. CDR3 DNA sequence: TGTGCCAGCAGCCCTGGATGGTTGATCTACGAGCAGTACTTC.

This clonotype showed up many times. The V gene is TRBV12-3 or TRBV12-4, the J gene TRBJ2-1; TRBD2 matches at 10 bases. V lost 5 bases and J lost 8; bases outside the gene matches: 12. CDR3 size: 16 residues. The CDR3, as DNA: TGTGCCAGCAGTCCCCCGGGACTAGCGACCGTACATGAGCAGTTCTTC. Its translation: CASSPPGLATVHEQFF.

The sample holds many counts of this clonotype. The V and J genes are TRBV7-6 and TRBJ1-4, with 7 bases fitting TRBD1. Germline trimming cut 3 bases from V and 3 bases from J; bases unmatched to any gene: 4. Germline V lookup: CDR1 SGHVS, CDR2 FNYEAQ. This CDR3 comprises 15 residues. CDR3 protein: CASSLTGMANEKLFF. CDR3 bases: TGTGCCAGCAGCTTGACAGGGATGGCTAATGAAAAACTGTTTTTT.

The chain employs TRBV5-1 and TRBJ2-7; TRBD2 matches 7 bases. Germline loops: CDR1 SGHRS, CDR2 YFSETQ. The J segment lost 5 bases and the V segment lost 4 bases, leaving 12 bases of the junction unmatched. The CDR3 has 15 residues. The CDR3 here is CASSLMTSQVDEQYF. The CDR3 nucleotides read TGCGCCAGCAGCCTAATGACTAGCCAGGTGGACGAGCAGTACTTC.

The V gene is TRBV11-2, the J gene TRBJ1-2; 7 nucleotides agree with TRBD1. CDR1 SGHAT and CDR2 FQNNGV come from the germline V gene. The CDR3 runs to 14 residues. Unmatched junction bases numbered 7, after V lost 5 bases and J lost 4 bases. The CDR3 sequence is CASSLTTGSYGYTF. CDR3 DNA sequence: TGTGCCAGCAGCCTCACGACAGGGAGCTATGGCTACACCTTC. Complete variable domain (other parts from reference TRBV11-2 and TRBJ1-2): EAGVAQSPRYKIIEKRQSVAFWCNPISGHATLYWYQQILGQGPKLLIQFQNNGVVDDSQLPKDRFSAERLKGVDSTLKIQPAKLEDSAVYLCASSLTTGSYGYTFGSGTRLTVV.